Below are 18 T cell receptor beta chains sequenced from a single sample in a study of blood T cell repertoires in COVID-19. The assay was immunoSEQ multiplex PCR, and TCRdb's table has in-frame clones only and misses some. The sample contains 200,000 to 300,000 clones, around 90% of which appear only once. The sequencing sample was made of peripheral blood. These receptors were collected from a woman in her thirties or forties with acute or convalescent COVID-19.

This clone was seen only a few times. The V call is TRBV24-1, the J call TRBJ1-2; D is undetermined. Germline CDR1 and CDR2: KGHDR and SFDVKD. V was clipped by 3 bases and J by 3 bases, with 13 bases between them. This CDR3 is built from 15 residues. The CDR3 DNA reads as TGTGCCACCAGTGATCAGCGGGCGCAACACTATGGCTACACCTTC. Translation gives CATSDQRAQHYGYTF.

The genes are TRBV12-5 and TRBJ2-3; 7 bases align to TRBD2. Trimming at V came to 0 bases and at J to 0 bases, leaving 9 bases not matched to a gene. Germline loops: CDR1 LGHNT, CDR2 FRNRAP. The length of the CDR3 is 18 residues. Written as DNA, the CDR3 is TGTGCTAGTGGTTTGGTACGGTTCGGGGGGACTAGCACAGATACGCAGTATTTT. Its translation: CASGLVRFGGTSTDTQYF.

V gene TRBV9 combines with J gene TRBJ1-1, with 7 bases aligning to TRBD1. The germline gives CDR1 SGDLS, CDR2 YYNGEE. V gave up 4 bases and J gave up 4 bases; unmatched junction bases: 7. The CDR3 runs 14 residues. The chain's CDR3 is CASSPRTGGTEAFF. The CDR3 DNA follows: TGTGCCAGCAGCCCCAGGACAGGCGGCACTGAAGCTTTCTTT.

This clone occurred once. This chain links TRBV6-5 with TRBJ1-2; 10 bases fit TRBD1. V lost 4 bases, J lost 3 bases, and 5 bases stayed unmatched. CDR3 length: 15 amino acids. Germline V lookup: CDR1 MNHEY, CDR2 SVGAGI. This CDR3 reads CASSSPGQGDYGYTF. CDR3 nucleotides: TGTGCCAGCAGTTCTCCCGGACAGGGGGACTATGGCTACACCTTC.

CDR3 protein: CATADRGSYGYTF. CDR3 in DNA: TGTGCCACTGCTGACAGGGGCAGCTATGGCTACACCTTC. The J gene is TRBJ1-2, the V gene TRBV19; TRBD1 agrees at 8 bases. Germline V lookup: CDR1 LNHDA, CDR2 SQIVND (reference sequence). The ends lost 10 bases at V and 4 bases at J; junction bases unmatched: 8. The CDR3 covers 13 residues.

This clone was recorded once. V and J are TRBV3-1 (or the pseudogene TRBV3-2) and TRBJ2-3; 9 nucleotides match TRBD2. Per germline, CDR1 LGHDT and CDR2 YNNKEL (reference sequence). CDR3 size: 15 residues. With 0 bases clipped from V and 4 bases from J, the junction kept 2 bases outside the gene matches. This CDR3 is CASSQDERGADTQYF. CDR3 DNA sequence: TGTGCCAGCAGCCAAGACGAGCGGGGGGCAGATACGCAGTATTTT.

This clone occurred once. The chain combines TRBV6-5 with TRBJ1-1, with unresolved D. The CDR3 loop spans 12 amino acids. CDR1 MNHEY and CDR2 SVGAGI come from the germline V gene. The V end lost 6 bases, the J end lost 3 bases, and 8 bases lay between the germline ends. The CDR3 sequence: CASRHLDTEAFF. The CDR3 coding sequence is TGTGCCAGCAGACACCTAGACACTGAAGCTTTCTTT.

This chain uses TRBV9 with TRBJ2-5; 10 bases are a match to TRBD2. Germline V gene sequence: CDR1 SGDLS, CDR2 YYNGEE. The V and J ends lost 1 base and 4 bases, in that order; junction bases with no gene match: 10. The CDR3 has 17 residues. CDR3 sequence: CASSVLHGLAGVETQYF. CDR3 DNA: TGTGCCAGCAGCGTACTTCACGGGCTAGCGGGGGTAGAGACCCAGTACTTC.

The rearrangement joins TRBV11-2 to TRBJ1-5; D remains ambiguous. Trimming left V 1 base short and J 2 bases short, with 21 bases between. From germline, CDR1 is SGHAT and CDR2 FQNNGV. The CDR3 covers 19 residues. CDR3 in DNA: TGTGCCAGCAGCTTAGGGGCAGATAAATCATGGCCGGGCAATCAGCCCCAGCATTTT. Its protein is CASSLGADKSWPGNQPQHF.

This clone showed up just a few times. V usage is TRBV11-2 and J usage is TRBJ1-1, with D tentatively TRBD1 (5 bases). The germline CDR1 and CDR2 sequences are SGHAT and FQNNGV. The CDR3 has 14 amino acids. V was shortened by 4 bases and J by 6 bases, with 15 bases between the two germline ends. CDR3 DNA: TGTGCCAGCAGCTACCGACAGAAGCAGGCTGAAGCTTTCTTT. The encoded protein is CASSYRQKQAEAFF. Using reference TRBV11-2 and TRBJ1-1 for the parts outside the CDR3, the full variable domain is EAGVAQSPRYKIIEKRQSVAFWCNPISGHATLYWYQQILGQGPKLLIQFQNNGVVDDSQLPKDRFSAERLKGVDSTLKIQPAKLEDSAVYLCASSYRQKQAEAFFGQGTRLTVV.

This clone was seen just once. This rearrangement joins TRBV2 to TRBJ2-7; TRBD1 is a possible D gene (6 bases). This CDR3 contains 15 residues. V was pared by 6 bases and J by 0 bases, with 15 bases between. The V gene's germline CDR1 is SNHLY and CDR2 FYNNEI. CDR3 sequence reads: CASSQGGTSSYEQYV. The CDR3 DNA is TGTGCCAGCAGCCAGGGTGGGACAAGCTCCTACGAGCAGTACGTC.

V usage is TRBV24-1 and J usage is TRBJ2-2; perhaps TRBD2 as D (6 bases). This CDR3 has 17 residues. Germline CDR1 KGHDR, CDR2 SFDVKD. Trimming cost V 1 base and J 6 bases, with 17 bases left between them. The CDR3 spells CATSDFAGSRTAGELFF. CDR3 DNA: TGTGCCACCAGTGATTTCGCGGGGAGCAGGACTGCCGGGGAGCTGTTTTTT.

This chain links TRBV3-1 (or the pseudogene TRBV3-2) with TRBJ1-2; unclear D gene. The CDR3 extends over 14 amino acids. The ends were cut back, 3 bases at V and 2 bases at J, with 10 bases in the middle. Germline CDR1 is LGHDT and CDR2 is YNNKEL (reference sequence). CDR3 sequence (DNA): TGTGCCAGCAGCCATGGCCAGACAAACTATGGCTACACCTTC. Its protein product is CASSHGQTNYGYTF.

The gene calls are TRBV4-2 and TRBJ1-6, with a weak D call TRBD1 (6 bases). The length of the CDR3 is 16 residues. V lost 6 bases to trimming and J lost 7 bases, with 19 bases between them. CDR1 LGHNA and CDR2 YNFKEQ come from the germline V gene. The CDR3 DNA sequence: TGTGCCAGCAGACTCGAGGATCAGGGGTGGAATTCACCCCTCCACTTT. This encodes CASRLEDQGWNSPLHF.

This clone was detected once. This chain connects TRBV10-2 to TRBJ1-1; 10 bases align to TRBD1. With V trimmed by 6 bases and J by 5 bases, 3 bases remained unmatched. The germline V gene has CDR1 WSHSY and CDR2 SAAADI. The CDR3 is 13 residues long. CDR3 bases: TGCGCCAGCAGGGGGACAGGGGCAACTGAAGCTTTCTTT. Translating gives CASRGTGATEAFF.

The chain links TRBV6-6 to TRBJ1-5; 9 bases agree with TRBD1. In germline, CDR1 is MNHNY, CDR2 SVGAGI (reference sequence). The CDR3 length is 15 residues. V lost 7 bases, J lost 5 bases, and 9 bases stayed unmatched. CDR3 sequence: CASTAKGQGHQPQHF. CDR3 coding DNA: TGTGCCAGCACCGCCAAGGGACAGGGTCATCAGCCCCAGCATTTT.

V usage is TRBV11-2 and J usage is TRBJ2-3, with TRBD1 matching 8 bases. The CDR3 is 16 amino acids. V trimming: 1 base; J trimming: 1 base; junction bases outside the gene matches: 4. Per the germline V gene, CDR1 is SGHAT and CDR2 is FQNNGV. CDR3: CASSLGTGRGTDTQYF. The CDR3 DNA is TGTGCCAGCAGCTTAGGGACAGGGAGAGGCACAGATACGCAGTATTTT. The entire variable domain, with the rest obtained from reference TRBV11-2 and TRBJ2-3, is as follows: EAGVAQSPRYKIIEKRQSVAFWCNPISGHATLYWYQQILGQGPKLLIQFQNNGVVDDSQLPKDRFSAERLKGVDSTLKIQPAKLEDSAVYLCASSLGTGRGTDTQYFGPGTRLTVL.

CDR3 nucleotides: TGTGCCAGCAGCTTCCGAGGGGGCGCGGGTGAAAAACTGTTTTTT. Its protein product is CASSFRGGAGEKLFF. The chain combines TRBV11-2 with TRBJ1-4, with 7 positions matching TRBD1. The V gene end was trimmed by 3 bases and the J gene end by 7 bases; junction bases not matched to a gene: 8. There are 15 residues in the CDR3. CDR1 SGHAT and CDR2 FQNNGV come from the germline V gene.